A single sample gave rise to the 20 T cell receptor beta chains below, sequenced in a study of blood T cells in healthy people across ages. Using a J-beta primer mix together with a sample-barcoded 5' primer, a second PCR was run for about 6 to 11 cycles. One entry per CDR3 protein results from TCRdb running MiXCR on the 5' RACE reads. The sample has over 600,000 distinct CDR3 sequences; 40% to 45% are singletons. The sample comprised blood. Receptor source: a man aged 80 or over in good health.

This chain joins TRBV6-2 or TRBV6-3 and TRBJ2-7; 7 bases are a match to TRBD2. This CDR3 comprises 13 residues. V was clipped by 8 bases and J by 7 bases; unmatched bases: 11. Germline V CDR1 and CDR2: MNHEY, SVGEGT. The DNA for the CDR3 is TGTGCCAGCCAGCGGGGCCCAGCCAATGAGCAGTACTTC. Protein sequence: CASQRGPANEQYF.

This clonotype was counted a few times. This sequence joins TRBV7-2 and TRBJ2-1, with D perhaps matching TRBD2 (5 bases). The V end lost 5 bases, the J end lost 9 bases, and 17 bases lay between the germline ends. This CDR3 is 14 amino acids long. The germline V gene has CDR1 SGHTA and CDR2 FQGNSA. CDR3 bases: TGTGCCAGCAGCCAAAATCCTAGCTTAGGTGAGCAGTTCTTC. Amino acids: CASSQNPSLGEQFF. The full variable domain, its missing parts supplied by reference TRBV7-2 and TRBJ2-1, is GAGVSQSPSNKVTEKGKDVELRCDPISGHTALYWYRQSLGQGLEFLIYFQGNSAPDKSGLPSDRFSAERTGGSVSTLTIQRTQQEDSAVYLCASSQNPSLGEQFFGPGTRLTVL.

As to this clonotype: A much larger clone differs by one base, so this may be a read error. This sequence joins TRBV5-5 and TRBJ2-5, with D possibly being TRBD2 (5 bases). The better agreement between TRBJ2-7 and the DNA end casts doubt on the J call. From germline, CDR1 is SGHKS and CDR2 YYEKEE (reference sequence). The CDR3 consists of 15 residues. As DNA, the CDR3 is TGTGCCAGCAGCTTGGCCACAGACGGGGCCTACGAGCAGTACTTC. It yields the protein CASSLATDGAYEQYF.

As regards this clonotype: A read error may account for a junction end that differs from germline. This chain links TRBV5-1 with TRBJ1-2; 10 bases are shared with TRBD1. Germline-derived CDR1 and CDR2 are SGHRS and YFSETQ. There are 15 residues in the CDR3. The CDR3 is CASRGQGWAIYDYTF. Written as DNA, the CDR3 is TGCGCCAGCAGGGGACAGGGGTGGGCCATCTATGACTACACCTTC.

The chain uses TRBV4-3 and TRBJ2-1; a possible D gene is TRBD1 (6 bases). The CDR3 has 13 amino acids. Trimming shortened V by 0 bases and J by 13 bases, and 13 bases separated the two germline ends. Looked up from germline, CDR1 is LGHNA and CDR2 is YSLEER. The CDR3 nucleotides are TGCGCCAGCAGCCAAGACAGGGGCCAGACCCAGTTCTTC. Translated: CASSQDRGQTQFF.

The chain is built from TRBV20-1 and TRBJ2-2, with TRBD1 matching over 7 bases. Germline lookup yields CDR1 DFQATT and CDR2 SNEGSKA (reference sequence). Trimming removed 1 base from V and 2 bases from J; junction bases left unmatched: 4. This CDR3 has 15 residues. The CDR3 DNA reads TGCAGTGCTAGAGGGTCAGGGGGAAACACCGGGGAGCTGTTTTTT. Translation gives CSARGSGGNTGELFF.

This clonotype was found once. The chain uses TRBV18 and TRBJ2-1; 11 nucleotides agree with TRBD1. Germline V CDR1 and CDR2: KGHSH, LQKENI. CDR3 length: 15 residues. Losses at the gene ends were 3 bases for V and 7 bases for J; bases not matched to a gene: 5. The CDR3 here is CASSPKDRGRNEQFF. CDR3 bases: TGTGCCAGCTCACCGAAGGACAGGGGGCGGAATGAGCAGTTCTTC.

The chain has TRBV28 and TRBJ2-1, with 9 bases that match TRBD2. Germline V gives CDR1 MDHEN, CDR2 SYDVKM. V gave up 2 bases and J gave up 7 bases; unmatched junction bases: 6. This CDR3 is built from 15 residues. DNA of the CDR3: TGTGCCAGCAGTTTAGGGACTAGCCAGGGTAATGAGCAGTTCTTC. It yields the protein CASSLGTSQGNEQFF.

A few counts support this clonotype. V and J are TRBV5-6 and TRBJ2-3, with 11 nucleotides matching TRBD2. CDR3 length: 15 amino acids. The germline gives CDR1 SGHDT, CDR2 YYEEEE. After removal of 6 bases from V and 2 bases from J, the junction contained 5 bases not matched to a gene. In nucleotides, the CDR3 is TGTGCCAGCACCCCGACTAGCGGGGACACAGATACGCAGTATTTT. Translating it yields CASTPTSGDTDTQYF.

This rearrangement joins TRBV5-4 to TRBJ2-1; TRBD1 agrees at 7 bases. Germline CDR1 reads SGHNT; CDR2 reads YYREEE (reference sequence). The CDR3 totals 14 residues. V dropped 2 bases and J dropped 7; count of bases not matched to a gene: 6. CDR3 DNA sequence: TGTGCCAGCAGCTTTTACACCAGGGGGAATGAGCAGTTCTTC. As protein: CASSFYTRGNEQFF.

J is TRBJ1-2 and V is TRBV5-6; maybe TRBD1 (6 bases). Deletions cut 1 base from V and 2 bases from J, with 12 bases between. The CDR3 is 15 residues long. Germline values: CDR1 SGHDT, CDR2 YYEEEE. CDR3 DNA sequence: TGTGCCAGCAGCTTGAGGGGGGCTTTGAACTATGGCTACACCTTC. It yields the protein CASSLRGALNYGYTF.

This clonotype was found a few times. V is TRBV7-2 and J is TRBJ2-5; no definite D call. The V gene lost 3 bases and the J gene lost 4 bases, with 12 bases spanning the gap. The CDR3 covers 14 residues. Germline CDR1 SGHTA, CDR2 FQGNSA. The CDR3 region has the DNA TGTGCCAGCAGCTTTGCGGATATTCGAGAGACCCAGTACTTC. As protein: CASSFADIRETQYF.

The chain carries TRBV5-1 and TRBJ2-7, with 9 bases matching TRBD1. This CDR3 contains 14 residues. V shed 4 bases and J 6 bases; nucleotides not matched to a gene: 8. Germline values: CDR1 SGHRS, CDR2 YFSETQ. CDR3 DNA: TGCGCCAGCAGCGGGCCGGGACAGGGCACCGAGCAGTACTTC. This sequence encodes CASSGPGQGTEQYF.

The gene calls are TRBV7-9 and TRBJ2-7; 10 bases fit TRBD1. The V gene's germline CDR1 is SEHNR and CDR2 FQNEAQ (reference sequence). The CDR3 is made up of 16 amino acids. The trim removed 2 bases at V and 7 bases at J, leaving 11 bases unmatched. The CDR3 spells CASSLTGGQGLAEQYF. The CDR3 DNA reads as TGTGCCAGCAGCTTAACGGGGGGACAGGGGTTGGCGGAGCAGTACTTC.

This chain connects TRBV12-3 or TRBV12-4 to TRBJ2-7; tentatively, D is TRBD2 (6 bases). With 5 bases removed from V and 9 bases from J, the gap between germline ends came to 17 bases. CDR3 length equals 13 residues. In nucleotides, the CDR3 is TGTGCCAGCAGTGCACTCGGGGGACTTGGGCAGTACTTC. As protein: CASSALGGLGQYF.

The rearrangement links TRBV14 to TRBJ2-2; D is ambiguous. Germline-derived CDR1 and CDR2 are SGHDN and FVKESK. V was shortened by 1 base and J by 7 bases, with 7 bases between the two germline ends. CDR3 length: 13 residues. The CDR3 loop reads CASSQAVGGELFF. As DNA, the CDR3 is TGTGCCAGCAGCCAAGCTGTGGGCGGGGAGCTGTTTTTT.

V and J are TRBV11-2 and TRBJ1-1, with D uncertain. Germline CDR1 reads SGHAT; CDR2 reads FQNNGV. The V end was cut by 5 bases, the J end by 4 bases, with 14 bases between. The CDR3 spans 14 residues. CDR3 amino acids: CASSPDFTSTEAFF. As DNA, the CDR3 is TGTGCCAGCAGCCCGGATTTTACTAGCACTGAAGCTTTCTTT.

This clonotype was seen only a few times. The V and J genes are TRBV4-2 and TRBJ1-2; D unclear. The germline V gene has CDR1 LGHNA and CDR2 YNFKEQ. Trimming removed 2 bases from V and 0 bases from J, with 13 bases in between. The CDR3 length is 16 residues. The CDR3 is CASSQSDRRTNYGYTF. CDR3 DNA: TGTGCCAGCAGCCAATCAGACCGACGGACTAACTATGGCTACACCTTC.

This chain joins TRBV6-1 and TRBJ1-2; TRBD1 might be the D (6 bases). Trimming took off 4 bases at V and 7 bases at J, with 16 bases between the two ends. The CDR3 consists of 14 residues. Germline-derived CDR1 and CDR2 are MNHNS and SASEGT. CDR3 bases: TGTGCCAGCAGTGGGAAACAGGGAGTCGGTGGCTACACCTTC. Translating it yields CASSGKQGVGGYTF.

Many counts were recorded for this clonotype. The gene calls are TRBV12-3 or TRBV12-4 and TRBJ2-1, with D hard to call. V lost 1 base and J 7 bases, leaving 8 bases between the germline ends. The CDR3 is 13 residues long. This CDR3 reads CASSLVPGNEQFF. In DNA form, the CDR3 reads TGTGCCAGCAGTTTAGTCCCCGGGAATGAGCAGTTCTTC.